Shown below are 32 T cell receptor beta chains from a single sample sequenced in a study of blood T cell repertoires in COVID-19. The method was immunoSEQ multiplex PCR; TCRdb's version includes in-frame clones alone and lacks a portion of them. Counted here are over 150,000 clones, 85% to 90% occurring once; the ten biggest clones make up around 13%. What was sequenced was peripheral blood. Every receptor here comes from a woman in her 70s with COVID-19, enrolled during active disease.

The rearrangement joins TRBV2 to TRBJ1-2; no definite D call. The V and J ends lost 7 bases and 2 bases respectively, with 14 bases between them. The CDR3 is 14 amino acids. Looked up from germline, CDR1 is SNHLY and CDR2 is FYNNEI. CDR3 nucleotide sequence: TGTGCCAGCACCCCGGTGCAGGCGAACTATGGCTACACCTTC. Amino acids: CASTPVQANYGYTF. Using reference TRBV2 and TRBJ1-2 for the parts outside the CDR3, the full variable domain is EPEVTQTPSHQVTQMGQEVILRCVPISNHLYFYWYRQILGQKVEFLVSFYNNEISEKSEIFDDQFSVERPDGSNFTLKIRSTKLEDSAMYFCASTPVQANYGYTFGSGTRLTVV.

This clone was counted once. This chain links TRBV5-1 with TRBJ2-7; possible D gene TRBD2, 6 bases. Germline CDR1 is SGHRS and CDR2 is YFSETQ. The CDR3 is made up of 16 amino acids. The germline V and J ends were trimmed by 0 bases and 2 bases, with 15 bases remaining between them. In DNA, the CDR3 is TGCGCCAGCAGCTTGGCCGGCGGCGGGACCGCCTACGAGCAGTACTTC. This translates into CASSLAGGGTAYEQYF.

The chain uses TRBV7-9 and TRBJ1-2; TRBD1 might be the D (6 bases). CDR3 length: 13 amino acids. The germline V and J ends were trimmed by 2 bases and 7 bases, with 11 bases remaining between them. Per germline, CDR1 SEHNR and CDR2 FQNEAQ (reference sequence). The CDR3 loop reads CASSLTQGSGYTF. CDR3 nucleotide sequence: TGTGCCAGCAGCTTAACACAGGGCAGTGGCTACACCTTC.

The chain joins TRBV7-2 to TRBJ2-1, with 10 nucleotides matching TRBD1. Trimming cost V 5 bases and J 12 bases; bases outside gene matches: 7. Per germline, CDR1 SGHTA and CDR2 FQGNSA. CDR3 size: 13 residues. CDR3 in amino acids: CASSPRGTGVQFF. The DNA for the CDR3 is TGTGCCAGCAGCCCCCGAGGGACAGGGGTGCAGTTCTTC.

This chain connects TRBV5-1 to TRBJ1-3; D uncertain. Per the germline V gene, CDR1 is SGHRS and CDR2 is YFSETQ. Between the trimmed V and J ends, which lost 0 bases and 2 bases, there was a span of 12 bases. The CDR3 length is 16 residues. The CDR3: CASSLVAGPTGNTIYF. The CDR3 DNA follows: TGCGCCAGCAGCTTGGTTGCAGGCCCCACTGGAAACACCATATATTTT.

The V and J genes are TRBV24-1 and TRBJ1-1, with a possible D match to TRBD1 (5 bases). CDR1 KGHDR and CDR2 SFDVKD come from the germline V gene. Between the trimmed V and J ends, which lost 4 bases and 2 bases, there was a span of 13 bases. The CDR3 loop spans 15 amino acids. Here the CDR3 reads CATSDVAGHNTEAFF. DNA of the CDR3: TGTGCCACCAGTGACGTAGCCGGACACAACACTGAAGCTTTCTTT.

This clone appeared a single time. The chain uses TRBV7-8 and TRBJ2-7, with a weak D call TRBD1 (5 bases). Germline loops: CDR1 SGHVS, CDR2 FQNEAQ. The germline V and J ends were trimmed by 5 bases and 6 bases, with 17 bases remaining between them. The CDR3 has 14 residues. DNA of the CDR3: TGTGCCAGCAGCGTAAAGGGCAGGGTGGTCGAGCAGTACTTC. Translation: CASSVKGRVVEQYF. Full variable domain (outside the CDR3, taken from reference TRBV7-8 and TRBJ2-7): GAGVSQSPRYKVAKRGQDVALRCDPISGHVSLFWYQQALGQGPEFLTYFQNEAQLDKSGLPSDRFFAERPEGSVSTLKIQRTQQEDSAVYLCASSVKGRVVEQYFGPGTRLTVT.

The V and J genes are TRBV19 and TRBJ2-7; D is undetermined. Trimming removed 7 bases from V and 4 bases from J, with 17 bases in between. The CDR3 spans 14 residues. Germline CDR1 and CDR2: LNHDA and SQIVND (reference sequence). The CDR3 protein is CASTRIYGTYEQYF. The CDR3 DNA follows: TGTGCCAGTACCAGGATATATGGAACGTACGAGCAGTACTTC.

The chain couples TRBV20-1 to TRBJ1-1, with D unclear. V dropped 3 bases and J dropped 5 bases, with 10 bases sitting between them. This CDR3 comprises 12 residues. Germline V CDR1 and CDR2: DFQATT, SNEGSKA (reference sequence). DNA of the CDR3: TGCAGTGCTAGTGGAGGGAGGACTGAAGCTTTCTTT. This gives the protein CSASGGRTEAFF.

This chain links TRBV9 with TRBJ1-1; 9 nucleotides line up with TRBD1. Germline V CDR1 and CDR2: SGDLS, YYNGEE. The CDR3 is made up of 12 amino acids. V shed 1 base, J shed 13 bases, and the junction held 5 bases outside the gene matches. CDR3: CASSVPGQGFFF. The CDR3, as DNA: TGTGCCAGCAGCGTACCGGGACAGGGATTTTTCTTT.

This chain uses TRBV30 with TRBJ1-2; 9 nucleotides match TRBD1. Trimming at V came to 5 bases and at J to 10 bases, leaving 8 bases not matched to a gene. Germline loops: CDR1 GTSNPN, CDR2 SVGIG (reference sequence). CDR3 length: 12 amino acids. In DNA form, the CDR3 reads TGTGCCTGGGCCCCGGGACAGGGTGCCTACACCTTC. It yields the protein CAWAPGQGAYTF.

This chain links TRBV24-1 with TRBJ2-1, with TRBD1 matching 10 bases. V lost 2 bases and J lost 10; bases outside the gene matches: 10. Germline V gene data show CDR1 as KGHDR and CDR2 as SFDVKD. The CDR3 has 16 residues. The CDR3 coding sequence is TGTGCCACCAGTGATTGGGGACAGGGGATACGCGGCGAGCAGTTCTTC. Its translation: CATSDWGQGIRGEQFF.

The rearrangement links TRBV19 to TRBJ1-5; D not certain. V was clipped by 4 bases and J by 1 base, with 5 bases between them. The CDR3 is made up of 13 amino acids. Germline loops: CDR1 LNHDA, CDR2 SQIVND (reference sequence). CDR3 nucleotides: TGTGCCAGTAGTACGGTCAGCAATCAGCCCCAGCATTTT. Amino acids: CASSTVSNQPQHF.

This chain connects TRBV3-1 (or the pseudogene TRBV3-2) to TRBJ2-3, with D possibly being TRBD2 (6 bases). The length of the CDR3 is 15 residues. Germline V lookup: CDR1 LGHDT, CDR2 YNNKEL (reference sequence). The V gene lost 4 bases and the J gene lost 0 bases, with 11 bases spanning the gap. CDR3 loop: CASSLMGGSTDTQYF. Here the CDR3 DNA reads TGTGCCAGCAGCCTTATGGGGGGAAGCACAGATACGCAGTATTTT.

The chain has TRBV15 and TRBJ2-7; weak D call: TRBD1 (6 bases). Trimming removed 5 bases at V and 3 bases at J, with 14 bases between. CDR1 is LNHNV and CDR2 is YYDKDF in the germline V gene (reference sequence). CDR3 length: 14 amino acids. The DNA for the CDR3 is TGTGCCACCAGCCTACAGGGTAGGGGCTACGAGCAGTACTTC. Translation gives CATSLQGRGYEQYF.

The chain is built from TRBV6-6 and TRBJ1-4; tentative D call: TRBD1 (5 bases). Looked up from germline, CDR1 is MNHNY and CDR2 is SVGAGI (reference sequence). With 7 bases removed from V and 7 bases from J, the gap between germline ends came to 19 bases. The CDR3 extends over 15 amino acids. This CDR3 is CASNRPGGRSEKLFF. The DNA for the CDR3 is TGTGCCAGCAACCGCCCCGGGGGAAGGAGTGAAAAACTGTTTTTT.

V gene TRBV10-2 combines with J gene TRBJ1-5, with D perhaps TRBD1 (5 bases). The length of the CDR3 is 13 residues. CDR1 and CDR2 from the germline V gene are WSHSY and SAAADI. Between the trimmed V and J ends, which lost 4 bases and 8 bases, there was a span of 12 bases. For the CDR3, the DNA is TGCGCCAGCAGTGGCAGGGAATGGAAGCCCCAGCATTTT. Its translation: CASSGREWKPQHF.

The chain joins TRBV5-1 to TRBJ2-3, with 8 bases lining up with TRBD2. From germline, CDR1 is SGHRS and CDR2 YFSETQ. This CDR3 is built from 13 residues. J gave up 5 bases and V 5 bases, and 4 bases lay outside the gene matches. As DNA, the CDR3 is TGCGCCAGCAGAAGCGGGAGCGTAGATACGCAGTATTTT. This translates into CASRSGSVDTQYF.

J is TRBJ1-2 and V is TRBV30; the D gene is possibly TRBD1 (6 bases). The germline V gene encodes CDR1 GTSNPN and CDR2 SVGIG (reference sequence). The CDR3 runs 13 residues. Between the trimmed V and J ends, which lost 4 bases and 2 bases, there was a span of 11 bases. The CDR3 here is CAWTPDRNYGYTF. In nucleotides, the CDR3 is TGTGCCTGGACCCCGGACAGAAACTATGGCTACACCTTC.

The rearrangement links TRBV3-1 (or the pseudogene TRBV3-2) to TRBJ2-1, with TRBD2 matching 7 bases. This CDR3 has 16 residues. Germline CDR1 and CDR2: LGHDT and YNNKEL (reference sequence). V shed 4 bases and J 5 bases; nucleotides not matched to a gene: 11. The CDR3 loop reads CASSLMQRDVNNEQFF. The CDR3 nucleotides read TGTGCCAGCAGCCTCATGCAGCGGGACGTCAACAATGAGCAGTTCTTC.

The V and J genes are TRBV11-2 and TRBJ2-7, with 8 bases lining up with TRBD1. The V and J ends lost 5 bases and 2 bases, in that order; junction bases with no gene match: 5. The germline CDR1 and CDR2 sequences are SGHAT and FQNNGV. The CDR3 length is 14 residues. CDR3 in amino acids: CASSPQGQAYEQYF. The CDR3 DNA is TGTGCCAGCAGCCCGCAGGGACAGGCCTACGAGCAGTACTTC.

This clone occurred a few times. The gene calls are TRBV4-2 and TRBJ2-2; D remains unclear. Germline CDR1 LGHNA, CDR2 YNFKEQ. The CDR3 is made up of 13 amino acids. Trimming removed 0 bases at V and 9 bases at J, with 8 bases between. The CDR3, as DNA: TGTGCCAGCAGCCAAGATCGAGTGAGGGAGCTGTTTTTT. Protein sequence: CASSQDRVRELFF.

This chain links TRBV28 with TRBJ1-5; D is uncertain. Germline V gene lookup returns CDR1 MDHEN and CDR2 SYDVKM. V gave up 6 bases and J gave up 0 bases, with 9 bases separating them. The CDR3 is 14 residues long. CDR3 in amino acids: CASSLMNSNQPQHF. In nucleotides, the CDR3 is TGTGCCAGCAGCCTAATGAATAGCAATCAGCCCCAGCATTTT. Supplemented by reference TRBV28 and TRBJ1-5, the full variable domain reads DVKVTQSSRYLVKRTGEKVFLECVQDMDHENMFWYRQDPGLGLRLIYFSYDVKMKEKGDIPEGYSVSREKKERFSLILESASTNQTSMYLCASSLMNSNQPQHFGDGTRLSIL.

The rearrangement links TRBV10-3 to TRBJ2-7; D is uncertain. The V end lost 10 bases, the J end lost 3 bases, and 10 bases lay between the germline ends. The CDR3 has 11 amino acids. The germline CDR1 and CDR2 sequences are ENHRY and SYGVKD. In nucleotides, the CDR3 is TGTGCCACCTTTGAGAGCTACGAGCAGTACTTC. Protein: CATFESYEQYF.

The chain combines TRBV5-4 with TRBJ1-4, with 8 bases identical to TRBD1. This CDR3 is 15 amino acids long. CDR1 is SGHNT and CDR2 is YYREEE in the germline V gene (reference sequence). Losses at the gene ends were 4 bases for V and 6 bases for J; bases not matched to a gene: 8. CDR3 bases: TGTGCCAGCAGCCCCGGACAGGGAGTTTATGAAAAACTGTTTTTT. Translated, it gives CASSPGQGVYEKLFF.

This rearrangement joins TRBV19 to TRBJ1-1, with D hard to call. CDR3 length equals 12 residues. In germline, CDR1 is LNHDA, CDR2 SQIVND (reference sequence). The ends were cut back, 3 bases at V and 6 bases at J, with 8 bases in the middle. Here the CDR3 reads CASSIGVAEAFF. The CDR3 DNA reads TGTGCCAGTAGTATCGGGGTAGCTGAAGCTTTCTTT. Based on the CDR3 plus reference TRBV19 and TRBJ1-1, the full variable domain is DGGITQSPKYLFRKEGQNVTLSCEQNLNHDAMYWYRQDPGQGLRLIYYSQIVNDFQKGDIAEGYSVSREKKESFPLTVTSAQKNPTAFYLCASSIGVAEAFFGQGTRLTVV.

The chain carries TRBV19 and TRBJ1-1; unclear D gene. The CDR3 is made up of 13 amino acids. Germline CDR1 and CDR2: LNHDA and SQIVND (reference sequence). Trimming cost V 3 bases and J 5 bases, with 10 bases left between them. The chain's CDR3 is CASSIARKTEAFF. The DNA of the CDR3 is TGTGCCAGTAGTATCGCCAGAAAGACTGAAGCTTTCTTT.

This chain links TRBV18 with TRBJ2-3; 9 nucleotides line up with TRBD1. Germline V gene sequence: CDR1 KGHSH, CDR2 LQKENI. This CDR3 spans 16 amino acids. The junction had 9 bases not matched to a gene; V was cut back by 6 bases and J by 2 bases. The CDR3: CASSLGTGTYTDTQYF. The CDR3, as DNA: TGTGCCAGCTCCCTAGGGACAGGGACATACACAGATACGCAGTATTTT.

The chain recombines TRBV11-2 with TRBJ1-6; unclear D gene. This CDR3 region has 12 residues. The V gene lost 6 bases and the J gene lost 6 bases, with 6 bases spanning the gap. From germline, CDR1 is SGHAT and CDR2 FQNNGV. In DNA form, the CDR3 reads TGTGCCAGCAGTCGCAGTAATTCACCCCTCCACTTT. Its translation is CASSRSNSPLHF.

This clone was seen a single time. This chain uses TRBV19 with TRBJ2-1; 9 nucleotides line up with TRBD2. The CDR3 has 15 residues. V lost 3 bases, J lost 7 bases, and 7 bases stayed unmatched. Per the germline V gene, CDR1 is LNHDA and CDR2 is SQIVND (reference sequence). The CDR3 spells CASSIVGTSNNEQFF. CDR3 DNA: TGTGCCAGTAGTATCGTAGGGACTAGCAATAATGAGCAGTTCTTC.

The genes are TRBV5-1 and TRBJ2-7; 7 positions agree with TRBD2. Germline trimming cut 0 bases from V and 3 bases from J; bases unmatched to any gene: 6. CDR1 is SGHRS and CDR2 is YFSETQ in the germline V gene. This CDR3 comprises 15 residues. The chain's CDR3 is CASSLESSGNYEQYF. CDR3 in DNA: TGCGCCAGCAGCTTGGAGTCTAGCGGAAACTACGAGCAGTACTTC.

DNA of the CDR3: TGTGCCACCAGCAGAGATCGGGAATTGTCTACGCAGTATTTT. This sequence encodes CATSRDRELSTQYF. The gene calls are TRBV15 and TRBJ2-3; TRBD2 is a possible D gene (5 bases). CDR1 is LNHNV and CDR2 is YYDKDF in the germline V gene (reference sequence). The ends were cut back, 0 bases at V and 8 bases at J, with 12 bases in the middle. The length of the CDR3 is 14 residues.